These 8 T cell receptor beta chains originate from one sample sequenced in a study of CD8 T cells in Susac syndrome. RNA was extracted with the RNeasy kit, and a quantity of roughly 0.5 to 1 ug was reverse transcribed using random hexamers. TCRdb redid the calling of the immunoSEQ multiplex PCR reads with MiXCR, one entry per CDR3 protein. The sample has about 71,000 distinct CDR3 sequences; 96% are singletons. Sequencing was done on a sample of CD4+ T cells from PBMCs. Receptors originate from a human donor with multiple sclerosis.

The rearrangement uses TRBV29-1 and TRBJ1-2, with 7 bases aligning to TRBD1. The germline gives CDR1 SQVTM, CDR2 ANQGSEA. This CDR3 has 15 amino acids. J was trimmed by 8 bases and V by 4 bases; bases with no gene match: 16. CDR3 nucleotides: TGCAGCGTTGCCGCCTCAACAGGGGTTAAGGGAGGCTACACCTTC. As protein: CSVAASTGVKGGYTF.

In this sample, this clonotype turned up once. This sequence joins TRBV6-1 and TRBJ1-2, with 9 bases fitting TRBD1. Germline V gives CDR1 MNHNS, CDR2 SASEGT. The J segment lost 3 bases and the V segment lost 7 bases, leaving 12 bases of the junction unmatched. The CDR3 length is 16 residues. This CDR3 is CASTNQQGARYYGYTF. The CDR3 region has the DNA TGTGCCAGCACGAACCAACAGGGGGCGCGTTACTATGGCTACACCTTC.

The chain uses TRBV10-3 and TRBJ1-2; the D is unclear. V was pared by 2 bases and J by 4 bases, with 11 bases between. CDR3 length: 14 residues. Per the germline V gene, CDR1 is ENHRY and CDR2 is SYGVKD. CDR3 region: CAISEKGESYGYTF. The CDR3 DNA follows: TGTGCCATCAGTGAGAAGGGAGAAAGCTATGGCTACACCTTC.

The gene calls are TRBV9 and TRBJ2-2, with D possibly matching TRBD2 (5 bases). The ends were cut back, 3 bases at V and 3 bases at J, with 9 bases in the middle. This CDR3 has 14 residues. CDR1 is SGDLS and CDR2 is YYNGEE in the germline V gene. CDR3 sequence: CASSADSDTGELFF. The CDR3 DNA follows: TGTGCCAGCAGCGCGGACTCGGACACCGGGGAGCTGTTTTTT.

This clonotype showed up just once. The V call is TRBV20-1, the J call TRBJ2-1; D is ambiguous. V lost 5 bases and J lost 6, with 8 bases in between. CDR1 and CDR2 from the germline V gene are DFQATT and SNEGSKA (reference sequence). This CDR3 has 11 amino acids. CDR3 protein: CSALDGNEQFF. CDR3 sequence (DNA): TGCAGTGCTTTGGACGGCAATGAGCAGTTCTTC.

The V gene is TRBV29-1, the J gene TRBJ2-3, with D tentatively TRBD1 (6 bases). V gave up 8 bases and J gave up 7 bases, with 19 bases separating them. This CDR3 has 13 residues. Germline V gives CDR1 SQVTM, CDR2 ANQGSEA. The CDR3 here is CSTRKIQGHTQYF. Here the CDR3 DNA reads TGCAGCACCCGCAAAATACAGGGTCATACGCAGTATTTT.

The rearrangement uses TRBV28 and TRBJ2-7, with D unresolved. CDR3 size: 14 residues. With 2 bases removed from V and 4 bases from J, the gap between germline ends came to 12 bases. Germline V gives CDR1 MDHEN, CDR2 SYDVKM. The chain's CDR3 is CASSLPLVPYEQYF. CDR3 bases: TGTGCCAGCAGTTTACCCCTTGTGCCGTACGAGCAGTACTTC.

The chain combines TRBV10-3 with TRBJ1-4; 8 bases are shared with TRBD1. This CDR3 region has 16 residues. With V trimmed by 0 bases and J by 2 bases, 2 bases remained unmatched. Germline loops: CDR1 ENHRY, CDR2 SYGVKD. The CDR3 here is CAISESRTGTNEKLFF. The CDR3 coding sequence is TGTGCCATCAGTGAGTCCCGGACAGGGACTAATGAAAAACTGTTTTTT.